This TCR beta chain appears in the sequencing data of a study of blood T cell repertoires in COVID-19. The overall study: Material from acute and convalescent COVID-19 was sourced from the United States, Italy and Spain. PBMCs, B-cell-depleted T cells, or T cells provided the cDNA or gDNA that made up the material.

In this sample, this clone turned up once. In the authors' methods: Quantification of nucleated cells was approximated via reference gene primer amplification. Assay used: immunoSEQ multiplex PCR; TCRdb lists only in-frame clones, some missing. D and trimming come from the DNA, and the V and J calls and clone size come from that table. The sample lists more than 65,000 clones; over 80% were seen once. V lost 7 bases and J lost 1, with 14 bases in between. Germline V lookup: CDR1 MNHEY, CDR2 SVGAGI. The CDR3 totals 15 residues. Sequenced material: peripheral blood. The chain uses TRBV6-5 and TRBJ2-1; D perhaps matches TRBD1 (7 bases). This sequence was found in an elderly woman with acute or convalescent COVID-19. In DNA, the CDR3 is TGTGCCAGCATTCCGACAGGGAGGTCCTACAATGAGCAGTTCTTC. Amino acids: CASIPTGRSYNEQFF.